This T cell receptor beta chain was sequenced during a study of CD8+CD57+ T cells in acquired aplastic anemia. V dropped 4 bases and J dropped 11; count of bases not matched to a gene: 6. Looked up from germline, CDR1 is MGHDK and CDR2 is SYGVNS. The CDR3 covers 13 residues. This clonotype showed up just once. According to the study, genomic DNA was the template for TCR beta VDJ and CDR3 profiling. Each CDR3 protein gets one entry after TCRdb re-called the reads with MiXCR. The sample holds 60,000 to 75,000 distinct CDR3 sequences, over 45% seen once. This sequence joins TRBV25-1 and TRBJ1-1; 11 nucleotides line up with TRBD1. The TCR originated in a human donor in good health, serving as a control. The sample taken for sequencing was sorted CD4+, CD8+, or CD8+CD57+ T cells (not recorded which) from PBMCs. DNA for the CDR3: TGTGCCAGCAGTGGGACAGGGGGCAGCTCGGCTTTCTTT. Translating gives CASSGTGGSSAFF.